What follows describes a single T cell receptor beta chain. This entry is derived from a study of identical twins. V gave up 6 bases and J gave up 4 bases; unmatched junction bases: 3. The CDR3 spans 13 residues. Germline assignment: CDR1 KGHSH and CDR2 LQKENI. TCRdb used MiXCR to reprocess the 5' RACE reads, holding one entry per CDR3 protein. In the table there are 200,000 to 250,000 distinct CDR3 sequences, more than 6.5% of which are singletons. These data were also reused for a study on yellow fever vaccine responses in identical twins.

This receptor was identified in a woman in her late teens or twenties in good health. Sequenced material: memory (CD45RO+) T cells sorted from blood. J is TRBJ2-5 and V is TRBV18, with 9 bases aligning to TRBD1. In DNA, the CDR3 is TGTGCCAGCTCGGCGACAGGGGGAGAGACCCAGTACTTC. It yields the protein CASSATGGETQYF.